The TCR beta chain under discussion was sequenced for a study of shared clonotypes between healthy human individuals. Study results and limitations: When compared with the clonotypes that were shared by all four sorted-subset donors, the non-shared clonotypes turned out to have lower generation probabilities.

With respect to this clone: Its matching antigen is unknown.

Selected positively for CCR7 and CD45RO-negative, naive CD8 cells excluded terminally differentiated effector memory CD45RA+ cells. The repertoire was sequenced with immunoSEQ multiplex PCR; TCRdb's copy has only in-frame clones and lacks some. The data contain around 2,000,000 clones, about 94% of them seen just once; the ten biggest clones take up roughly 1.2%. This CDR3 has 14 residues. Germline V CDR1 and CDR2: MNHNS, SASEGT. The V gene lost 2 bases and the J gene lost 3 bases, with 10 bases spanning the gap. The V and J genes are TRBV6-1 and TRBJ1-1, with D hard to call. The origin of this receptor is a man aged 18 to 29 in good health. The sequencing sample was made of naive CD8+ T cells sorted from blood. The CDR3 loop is CASSETPVDTEAFF. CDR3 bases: TGTGCCAGCAGTGAAACGCCCGTGGACACTGAAGCTTTCTTT.